This T cell receptor beta chain is drawn from a study of CD8+CD57+ T cells in acquired aplastic anemia. From germline, CDR1 is MNHEY and CDR2 SVGAGI. There are 16 residues in the CDR3. Trimming cost V 2 bases and J 1 base; bases outside gene matches: 7. Investigators profiled TCR beta VDJ and CDR3 from genomic DNA template. TCRdb redid the calling of the reads with MiXCR, one entry per CDR3 protein. In the table there are about 190,000 distinct CDR3 sequences, approximately 50% of which are singletons. In patients chosen for sequencing, flow cytometry had shown CD8+CD57+ cell expansion. Study conclusions and caveats: Between the patient and control groups, CD8+ Simpson's diversity did not differ significantly. Both patients and controls carried the same twenty-nine CD8+ CDR3 sequences.

This clonotype turned up a few times. Its antigen remains unidentified. This clonotype originated in a human donor with aplastic anemia. The rearrangement uses TRBV6-5 and TRBJ1-2; 7 positions match TRBD1. Input material: sorted CD4+, CD8+, or CD8+CD57+ T cells (not recorded which) from PBMCs. CDR3 DNA sequence: TGTGCCAGCAGTTACCATGTTAGGGGGCTTAACTATGGCTACACCTTC. Translated, it gives CASSYHVRGLNYGYTF.